Each of the 18 T cell receptor beta chains below was sequenced from the same sample in a study of cytomegalovirus exposure and HLA in healthy donors. PCR employed 60 Vbeta and 13 Jbeta primers. Using immunoSEQ multiplex PCR, the repertoire was profiled, and TCRdb retains in-frame clones only, with some absent. The table records under 150,000 clones, 80% of them present only once. The sequencing input was PBMCs. These receptors came from a man aged 25-45 years in good health and CMV-seronegative.

This clone appeared a few times. J is TRBJ1-2 and V is TRBV28, with D perhaps TRBD1 (5 bases). Germline V gene lookup returns CDR1 MDHEN and CDR2 SYDVKM. The length of the CDR3 is 13 residues. Trimming removed 6 bases at V and 4 bases at J, with 12 bases between. For the CDR3, the DNA is TGTGCCAGCAGCCCTCAGGGATCCTATGGCTACACCTTC. Its translation: CASSPQGSYGYTF.

V is TRBV18 and J is TRBJ2-1, with 14 bases fitting TRBD2. The germline V gene encodes CDR1 KGHSH and CDR2 LQKENI. J lost 9 bases, V lost 4 bases, and 8 bases had no gene match. There are 16 residues in the CDR3. The CDR3 loop reads CASSLGLAGAPTEQFF. The CDR3 DNA reads TGTGCCAGCTCACTGGGACTAGCGGGGGCCCCCACTGAGCAGTTCTTC.

The genes are TRBV15 and TRBJ2-1; 14 nucleotides match TRBD2. Losses at the gene ends were 1 base for V and 4 bases for J; bases not matched to a gene: 12. This CDR3 region has 20 residues. Germline V lookup: CDR1 LNHNV, CDR2 YYDKDF (reference sequence). This CDR3 is CATSRGQGLAGDGSYNEQFF. Written as DNA, the CDR3 is TGTGCCACCAGCAGAGGTCAGGGACTAGCGGGAGACGGGTCTTACAATGAGCAGTTCTTC.

The genes are TRBV10-3 and TRBJ1-1, with no clear D. The ends were cut back, 9 bases at V and 4 bases at J, with 15 bases in the middle. The CDR3 spans 13 residues. Germline V gene lookup returns CDR1 ENHRY and CDR2 SYGVKD. DNA for the CDR3: TGTGCCATGCGGGTTGTGGGCGGCACTGAAGCTTTCTTT. It encodes CAMRVVGGTEAFF.

This chain uses TRBV18 with TRBJ2-1; maybe TRBD1 (7 bases). The CDR3 loop spans 19 amino acids. CDR1 and CDR2 (germline): KGHSH, LQKENI. The ends were cut back, 3 bases at V and 5 bases at J, with 26 bases in the middle. The CDR3 region is CASSPRPGQRASADNEQFF. CDR3 coding DNA: TGTGCCAGCTCACCGAGACCGGGACAGAGGGCTAGCGCAGACAATGAGCAGTTCTTC.

This clone was seen a handful of times. The CDR3 nucleotides read TGTGCCAGCAGCCCCGGGACAGCATACTCCTACGAGCAGTACTTC. Translating gives CASSPGTAYSYEQYF. This chain uses TRBV7-9 with TRBJ2-7; 7 bases fit TRBD1. CDR1 is SEHNR, CDR2 FQNEAQ, per germline (reference sequence). The CDR3 consists of 15 residues. V shed 5 bases and J 0 bases; nucleotides not matched to a gene: 7.

The J gene is TRBJ1-6, the V gene TRBV7-9; D unresolved. Trimming took 6 bases from V and 5 from J, leaving 11 bases between them. The CDR3 loop spans 14 amino acids. Germline CDR1 SEHNR, CDR2 FQNEAQ (reference sequence). The CDR3 nucleotides are TGTGCCAGCAGGATAATGGAGGATAATTCACCCCTCCACTTT. Residues: CASRIMEDNSPLHF.

The chain uses TRBV10-3 and TRBJ1-1, with TRBD1 as a possible D gene (6 bases). V lost 6 bases and J lost 6, with 17 bases in between. This CDR3 is built from 14 residues. The V gene's germline CDR1 is ENHRY and CDR2 SYGVKD. In DNA form, the CDR3 reads TGTGCCATCAGGGGGGGCCGGGAGGGCGCTGAAGCTTTCTTT. Its protein is CAIRGGREGAEAFF.

Only a few counts were recorded for this clone. The chain couples TRBV4-3 to TRBJ1-1; maybe TRBD1 (6 bases). CDR1 and CDR2 (germline): LGHNA, YSLEER. V gave up 0 bases and J gave up 6 bases, with 14 bases separating them. There are 15 residues in the CDR3. CDR3 sequence (DNA): TGCGCCAGCAGCCAAGATCACGGACAGACGTCTGAAGCTTTCTTT. It yields the protein CASSQDHGQTSEAFF.

This clone has only one observation. This chain connects TRBV2 to TRBJ2-6; TRBD2 might be the D (5 bases). Trimming stripped 8 bases from V and 3 bases from J, with 14 bases between. CDR1 SNHLY and CDR2 FYNNEI come from the germline V gene. This CDR3 region has 15 residues. The CDR3 sequence is CASVRDSGGANVLTF. As DNA, the CDR3 is TGTGCCAGCGTTCGGGATTCGGGTGGGGCCAACGTCCTGACTTTC.

The V call is TRBV6-5, the J call TRBJ1-1; possibly TRBD1 for D (5 bases). The V end was cut by 2 bases, the J end by 1 base, with 14 bases between. CDR1 is MNHEY, CDR2 SVGAGI, per germline. This CDR3 contains 16 residues. CDR3 DNA: TGTGCCAGCAGTTACGGCGGGGCGACACCGAACACTGAAGCTTTCTTT. Residues: CASSYGGATPNTEAFF.

The V and J genes are TRBV6-1 and TRBJ2-7; D unresolved. The CDR3 has 13 amino acids. V was clipped by 2 bases and J by 4 bases, with 9 bases between them. The germline CDR1 and CDR2 sequences are MNHNS and SASEGT. In DNA form, the CDR3 reads TGTGCCAGCAGTGAATCAGGTCGTTACGAGCAGTACTTC. Amino acids: CASSESGRYEQYF.

A few counts support this clone. The chain combines TRBV9 with TRBJ2-5; maybe TRBD2 (6 bases). Per the germline V gene, CDR1 is SGDLS and CDR2 is YYNGEE. V was trimmed by 4 bases and J by 3 bases, leaving 19 bases between them. The CDR3 consists of 16 residues. The CDR3 DNA reads TGTGCCAGCAGCCCACGTCTGGGGGGAGAGGAAGAGACCCAGTACTTC. Protein sequence: CASSPRLGGEEETQYF.

This clone has a single count. CDR3 in DNA: TGCGCCAGCAGCTTCGGCGGAACCTACGAGCAGTACTTC. Residues: CASSFGGTYEQYF. The chain joins TRBV5-1 to TRBJ2-5; D unclear. Gene TRBJ2-7 matches the end of the DNA better, so the J call may be wrong. The germline gives CDR1 SGHRS, CDR2 YFSETQ. The CDR3 is 13 amino acids.

The genes are TRBV7-2 and TRBJ2-1; 11 positions match TRBD2. V lost 5 bases, J lost 6 bases, and 15 bases stayed unmatched. The CDR3 is 18 amino acids. Germline assignment: CDR1 SGHTA and CDR2 FQGNSA. The CDR3 loop reads CASSHQAYSGRALNEQFF. In DNA, the CDR3 is TGTGCCAGCAGCCACCAAGCATATAGCGGGAGGGCCCTCAATGAGCAGTTCTTC.

This rearrangement joins TRBV15 to TRBJ2-6; 9 nucleotides align to TRBD1. V dropped 6 bases and J dropped 0; count of bases not matched to a gene: 12. This CDR3 region has 19 residues. Germline CDR1 and CDR2: LNHNV and YYDKDF (reference sequence). Here the CDR3 reads CATRYTGTGFFSGANVLTF. In nucleotides, the CDR3 is TGTGCCACCAGATACACCGGGACAGGGTTTTTCTCTGGGGCCAACGTCCTGACTTTC.

V is TRBV7-9 and J is TRBJ2-3; 11 bases align to TRBD2. CDR1 is SEHNR, CDR2 FQNEAQ, per germline (reference sequence). Trimming removed 5 bases from V and 3 bases from J; junction bases left unmatched: 16. The CDR3 has 19 amino acids. CDR3 loop: CASSTQLTGTSGGTDTQYF. The DNA for the CDR3 is TGTGCCAGCAGCACACAGTTAACCGGGACTAGCGGCGGGACAGATACGCAGTATTTT.

The genes are TRBV10-3 and TRBJ2-3, with TRBD2 matching over 12 bases. Germline assignment: CDR1 ENHRY and CDR2 SYGVKD. The CDR3 contains 13 residues. Trimming at V came to 7 bases and at J to 5 bases, leaving 1 base not matched to a gene. The CDR3 DNA reads TGTGCCATCACACTAGCGGGAGGAGATACGCAGTATTTT. It translates to CAITLAGGDTQYF.